Reported below is one T cell receptor (beta chain). This sample was included in a study of T cell changes during pregnancy in multiple sclerosis. Germline loops: CDR1 LNHNV, CDR2 YYDKDF (reference sequence). This CDR3 has 15 residues. The V gene lost 2 bases and the J gene lost 6 bases, with 17 bases spanning the gap. Repertoires were generated with immunoSEQ multiplex PCR, while TCRdb's copy carries only in-frame clones and drops some. The sample has some 99,000 clones, 85% to 95% seen once; the top ten hold around 0.99%. The source is a female donor with multiple sclerosis, enrolled in a pregnancy study. The rearrangement uses TRBV15 and TRBJ2-7; tentatively, D is TRBD1 (6 bases). The starting material was peripheral blood, obtained after pregnancy. This chain's CDR3 is CATSRKTGGLGEQYF. CDR3 DNA: TGTGCCACCAGCAGAAAGACAGGTGGATTGGGCGAGCAGTACTTC.